This is a list of T cell receptor beta chains from one sample in a study of blood T cell repertoires in COVID-19. TCRdb's table, derived via immunoSEQ multiplex PCR, lists solely in-frame clones and lacks some. The data show around 250,000 clones, 85% to 90% seen once. Material for sequencing was PBMCs or T cells enriched from blood (not recorded which). These receptors were taken from a woman aged 45 to 65 who had recovered from COVID-19. CDR3s include the opening cysteine and the closing phenylalanine or tryptophan. D genes are given only for firm matches. Not every row has a clone size; where given, it reads once, few, many or a size class.

D gene,clone size,J gene,V gene,CDR3 DNA,CDR3 protein
.,few,TRBJ2-1,TRBV7-2,TGTGCCAGCAGCTTAGGGACAGAGTTCAATGAGCAGTTCTTC,CASSLGTEFNEQFF
.,.,TRBJ2-6,TRBV29-1,TGCAGCGTTCCACAGACTAGTTCTGGGGCCAACGTCCTGACTTTC,CSVPQTSSGANVLTF
.,.,TRBJ2-1,TRBV7-8,TGTGCCAGCAGCTTAATTAGAAACAATGAGCAGTTCTTC,CASSLIRNNEQFF
.,.,TRBJ2-5,TRBV7-8,TGTGCCAGCAGCTTAGTTGCGGGCTTAGAGACCCAGTACTTC,CASSLVAGLETQYF
.,.,TRBJ1-6,TRBV27,TGTGCCAGCACCCCTCAGGGCGTAAGTTCACCCCTCCACTTT,CASTPQGVSSPLHF
.,.,TRBJ1-3,TRBV9,TGTGCCAGCAGCGGGACAACTGGAAACACCATATATTTT,CASSGTTGNTIYF
.,once,TRBJ1-2,TRBV12-3/TRBV12-4,TGTGCCAGCAACAGAAACCCTAACTATGGCTACACCTTC,CASNRNPNYGYTF
.,once,TRBJ1-5,TRBV6-6,TGTGCCAGCAGTTTCCGGACATACAGCAATCAGCCCCAGCATTTT,CASSFRTYSNQPQHF
.,.,TRBJ1-2,TRBV27,TGTGCCAGCAGTTTAGGAGGGATATACGGCTACACCTTC,CASSLGGIYGYTF
TRBD2,.,TRBJ2-1,TRBV7-2,TGTGCCAGCAGCTTAATCCGGGGGGTGCCGCAGCAGTTCTTC,CASSLIRGVPQQFF
.,.,TRBJ2-2,TRBV20-1,TGCAGTGCTAGTTCCGGGACTGCGAACACCGGGGAGCTGTTTTTT,CSASSGTANTGELFF
TRBD1,.,TRBJ2-3,TRBV29-1,TGCAGCGTTGAACTACTTTGGGAGGCAGGGGGCGATACGCAGTATTTT,CSVELLWEAGGDTQYF
TRBD1,.,TRBJ2-2,TRBV28,TGTGCCACTAGAAGGGAGACAGGGGGTACCGGGGAGCTGTTTTTT,CATRRETGGTGELFF
.,.,TRBJ1-1,TRBV19,TGTGCCAGTAGTACCCGAAGAGGCGGGGACACTGAAGCTTTCTTT,CASSTRRGGDTEAFF
TRBD2,.,TRBJ2-1,TRBV27,TGTGCCAGCAGTCTCCGGACTAGAAACAATGAGCAGTTCTTC,CASSLRTRNNEQFF
TRBD2,.,TRBJ2-1,TRBV7-8,TGTGCCAGCAGCCCCTATGGGCTAGCGGCAAACAATGAGCAGTTCTTC,CASSPYGLAANNEQFF
TRBD1,.,TRBJ2-7,TRBV6-5,TGTGCCAGCAGTTACCAAGGGACAGGGGGCTACGAGCAGTACTTC,CASSYQGTGGYEQYF
.,.,TRBJ1-3,TRBV15,TGTGCCACCAGCAGAGGGAGAAGGACAGAAACCTCTGGAAACACCATATATTTT,CATSRGRRTETSGNTIYF
TRBD2,.,TRBJ2-1,TRBV4-3,TGCGCCAGCAGCCGATCGGGACTAGCGGGAGTCTCTGGGCCCTACAATGAGCAGTTCTTC,CASSRSGLAGVSGPYNEQFF
TRBD1,.,TRBJ2-2,TRBV19,TGTGCCAGTCAATTGACAGGGGGGTCCACCGGGGAGCTGTTTTTT,CASQLTGGSTGELFF
TRBD1,.,TRBJ1-5,TRBV19,TGTGCCAGTAGTATTCCAAGACAGGGGGTGGGGAGCAATCAGCCCCAGCATTTT,CASSIPRQGVGSNQPQHF
.,few,TRBJ1-1,TRBV6-5,TGTGCCAGCAGTTACGGCATAGGGGACACTGAAGCTTTCTTT,CASSYGIGDTEAFF
TRBD2,once,TRBJ2-5,TRBV28,TGTGCCAGCAGTGACCCAGGACTAGCGGGAGAGACCCAGTACTTC,CASSDPGLAGETQYF